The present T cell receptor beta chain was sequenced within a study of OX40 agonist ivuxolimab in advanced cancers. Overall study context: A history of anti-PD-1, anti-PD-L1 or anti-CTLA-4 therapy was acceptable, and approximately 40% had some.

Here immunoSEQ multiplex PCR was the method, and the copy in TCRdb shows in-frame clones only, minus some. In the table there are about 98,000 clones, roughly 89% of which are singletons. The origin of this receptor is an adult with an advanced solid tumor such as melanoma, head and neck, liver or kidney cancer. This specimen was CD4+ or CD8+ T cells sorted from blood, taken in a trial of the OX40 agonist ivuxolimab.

CDR3: CASSLVSQPQHF. DNA for the CDR3: TGTGCCAGCAGCTTAGTATCTCAGCCCCAGCATTTT. V gene TRBV7-2 combines with J gene TRBJ1-5; D remains ambiguous. The germline V gene has CDR1 SGHTA and CDR2 FQGNSA. V lost 1 base and J 6 bases, leaving 4 bases between the germline ends. The CDR3 is 12 amino acids. Variable domain in full (rest from reference TRBV7-2 and TRBJ1-5): GAGVSQSPSNKVTEKGKDVELRCDPISGHTALYWYRQSLGQGLEFLIYFQGNSAPDKSGLPSDRFSAERTGGSVSTLTIQRTQQEDSAVYLCASSLVSQPQHFGDGTRLSIL.